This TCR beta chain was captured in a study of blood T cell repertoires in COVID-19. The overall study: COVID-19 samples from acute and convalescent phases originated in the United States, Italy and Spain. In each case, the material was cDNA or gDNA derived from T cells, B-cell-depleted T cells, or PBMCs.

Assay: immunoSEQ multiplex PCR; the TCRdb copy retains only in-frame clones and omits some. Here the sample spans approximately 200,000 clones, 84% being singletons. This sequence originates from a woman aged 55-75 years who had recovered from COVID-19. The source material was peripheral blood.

CDR3 DNA: TGTGCCAGCAGTGAAGCGCTTCGGGGGGCAGGGGAGACCCAGTACTTC. It specifies CASSEALRGAGETQYF. The rearrangement joins TRBV6-1 to TRBJ2-5; D perhaps matches TRBD2 (7 bases). The CDR3 loop spans 16 amino acids. V was cut by 0 bases and J by 5 bases, with 16 bases left in between. Germline V lookup: CDR1 MNHNS, CDR2 SASEGT.